What follows are 14 T cell receptor beta chains derived from one specimen sequenced in a study of cytomegalovirus exposure and HLA in healthy donors. Both 60 Vbeta primers and 13 Jbeta primers went into the PCR. Clones were read by immunoSEQ multiplex PCR, and TCRdb kept only the in-frame ones, dropping some. This sample has roughly 98,000 clones, with 76% found just once. Material for sequencing was PBMCs. All receptors come from a man aged 40-49 years in good health and CMV-seronegative.

This clone was found a few times. An end of the junction does not agree with germline; a read error may underlie this. This chain connects TRBV28 to TRBJ1-2; perhaps TRBD1 as D (6 bases). The CDR3 covers 14 residues. Germline assignment: CDR1 MDHEN and CDR2 SYDVKM. This CDR3 reads CASIEWWGQYAYTF. The CDR3 coding sequence is TGTGCCAGCATAGAATGGTGGGGGCAGTATGCCTACACCTTC.

CDR3 residues: CATDRVRYPPREYQETQYF. The CDR3 DNA reads as TGTGCCACAGACAGGGTCCGATACCCCCCCCGGGAGTACCAAGAGACCCAGTACTTC. The chain recombines TRBV9 with TRBJ2-5, with D perhaps TRBD1 (7 bases). This CDR3 contains 19 residues. Trimming shortened V by 9 bases and J by 0 bases, and 30 bases separated the two germline ends. CDR1 SGDLS and CDR2 YYNGEE come from the germline V gene.

The chain combines TRBV19 with TRBJ2-6, with 10 positions matching TRBD1. The CDR3 loop spans 15 amino acids. Germline lookup yields CDR1 LNHDA and CDR2 SQIVND (reference sequence). The J segment lost 15 bases and the V segment lost 5 bases, leaving 13 bases of the junction unmatched. CDR3 sequence: CASSPQGGQGLSLTF. The DNA of the CDR3 is TGTGCCAGTAGTCCCCAGGGGGGACAGGGGTTGTCCCTGACTTTC.

The sample holds a few counts of this clone. The rearrangement uses TRBV4-2 and TRBJ1-6; TRBD1 matches at 12 bases. This CDR3 is 15 amino acids long. The J segment lost 13 bases and the V segment lost 3 bases, leaving 7 bases of the junction unmatched. Per germline, CDR1 LGHNA and CDR2 YNFKEQ. The CDR3 coding sequence is TGTGCCAGCAGCCACCCGGGGACAGGGGGCGTCCCCCTCCACTTT. Translated, it gives CASSHPGTGGVPLHF.

The chain links TRBV5-1 to TRBJ2-1; no clear D gene. Germline CDR1 is SGHRS and CDR2 is YFSETQ. The CDR3 sequence is 15 residues long. V lost 0 bases and J 4 bases, leaving 11 bases between the germline ends. CDR3 nucleotides: TGCGCCAGCAGCTTGGTTTTCGGCAGGTACAATGAGCAGTTCTTC. Translated: CASSLVFGRYNEQFF. The full variable domain, rest sourced from reference TRBV5-1 and TRBJ2-1, is KAGVTQTPRYLIKTRGQQVTLSCSPISGHRSVSWYQQTPGQGLQFLFEYFSETQRNKGNFPGRFSGRQFSNSRSEMNVSTLELGDSALYLCASSLVFGRYNEQFFGPGTRLTVL.

This clone has only a few counts. V and J are TRBV30 and TRBJ1-2; TRBD1 aligns across 7 bases. Trimming removed 4 bases from V and 1 base from J; junction bases left unmatched: 9. Germline CDR1 reads GTSNPN; CDR2 reads SVGIG (reference sequence). CDR3 length equals 15 residues. The CDR3: CAWNPGQRSNYGYTF. CDR3 DNA sequence: TGTGCCTGGAACCCGGGACAGCGAAGTAACTATGGCTACACCTTC.

The chain joins TRBV6-6 to TRBJ2-7; tentative D call: TRBD2 (5 bases). V lost 4 bases to trimming and J lost 5 bases, with 15 bases between them. CDR1 and CDR2 from the germline V gene are MNHNY and SVGAGI (reference sequence). This CDR3 spans 14 amino acids. This CDR3 is CASSSLRASHEQYF. The CDR3, as DNA: TGTGCCAGCAGTTCCCTTAGGGCTAGCCACGAGCAGTACTTC.

The genes are TRBV2 and TRBJ2-7; 10 bases agree with TRBD2. The V gene end was trimmed by 10 bases and the J gene end by 9 bases; junction bases not matched to a gene: 15. Germline CDR1 reads SNHLY; CDR2 reads FYNNEI. The CDR3 spans 14 residues. The CDR3 region is CANSPGLASRGQYF. CDR3 bases: TGTGCCAACTCCCCGGGACTAGCGTCACGTGGGCAGTACTTC.

In the case of this clone: A read error may produce the germline difference seen at one junction end. The V and J genes are TRBV11-2 and TRBJ2-7, with D possibly TRBD2 on 8 matching bases. CDR3 length equals 15 residues. Per germline, CDR1 SGHAT and CDR2 FQNNGV. The CDR3 region is CAGSSKGAGGYEQYF. DNA for the CDR3: TGTGCCGGCAGCAGCAAGGGGGCGGGAGGCTACGAGCAGTACTTC.

The J gene is TRBJ2-2, the V gene TRBV7-9; maybe TRBD2 (5 bases). The CDR3 length is 16 residues. Germline V CDR1 and CDR2: SEHNR, FQNEAQ (reference sequence). The ends were cut back, 4 bases at V and 3 bases at J, with 15 bases in the middle. CDR3 amino acids: CASSSPGLSDTGELFF. The DNA for the CDR3 is TGTGCCAGCAGCTCCCCCGGGCTTAGCGACACCGGGGAGCTGTTTTTT.

The rearrangement joins TRBV19 to TRBJ2-3; no clear D. The CDR3 spans 14 residues. V lost 6 bases to trimming and J lost 0 bases, with 10 bases between them. Germline values: CDR1 LNHDA, CDR2 SQIVND (reference sequence). The CDR3 nucleotides are TGTGCCAGTAGGTGGGCTCGGAGCACAGATACGCAGTATTTT. Its translation is CASRWARSTDTQYF.

V gene TRBV11-2 combines with J gene TRBJ2-5; D may be TRBD2 (5 bases). Per germline, CDR1 SGHAT and CDR2 FQNNGV. The CDR3 totals 13 residues. The V end lost 7 bases, the J end lost 4 bases, and 13 bases lay between the germline ends. CDR3 nucleotide sequence: TGTGCCAGCACCCCGAGGGCTGGAGAGACCCAGTACTTC. As protein: CASTPRAGETQYF.

This clone turned up a few times. The rearrangement joins TRBV28 to TRBJ2-3; 7 positions agree with TRBD1. Unmatched junction bases numbered 7, after V lost 6 bases and J lost 4 bases. The CDR3 covers 14 residues. The V gene's germline CDR1 is MDHEN and CDR2 SYDVKM. CDR3 in DNA: TGTGCCAGCAGGAACAGGGGTGTAGCAGATACGCAGTATTTT. It encodes CASRNRGVADTQYF.

This clone appeared a few times. The chain carries TRBV15 and TRBJ2-7; TRBD2 is a possible D gene (5 bases). The CDR3 sequence is 16 residues long. V was trimmed by 0 bases and J by 2 bases, leaving 14 bases between them. CDR1 LNHNV and CDR2 YYDKDF come from the germline V gene (reference sequence). CDR3 residues: CATSRDKTYGAYEQYF. The CDR3 nucleotides read TGTGCCACCAGCAGAGATAAGACTTACGGGGCCTACGAGCAGTACTTC.